Below are 16 T cell receptor beta chains sequenced from a single sample in a study of CD8 T cells in Susac syndrome. The authors reverse transcribed about 0.5 to 1 ug RNA with random hexamers. TCRdb recomputed calls from the immunoSEQ multiplex PCR reads with MiXCR, one row per CDR3 protein. This sample has some 150,000 distinct CDR3 sequences; roughly 94% occur once, and the top ten carry 0.2% to 0.25%. Sequenced input: CD8+ T cells from PBMCs. The receptors were gathered from a human donor with multiple sclerosis.

V gene TRBV7-9 combines with J gene TRBJ2-7; D ambiguous. The CDR3 contains 12 residues. V lost 4 bases and J 5 bases, leaving 9 bases between the germline ends. CDR1 is SEHNR, CDR2 FQNEAQ, per germline (reference sequence). The CDR3 DNA reads TGTGCCAGCAGCTCAGTAGCCCACGAGCAGTACTTC. Translation: CASSSVAHEQYF.

The count of this clonotype is one. CDR3 sequence (DNA): TGTGCCTCACGGGGGAGGGGGACTGAAGCTTTCTTT. It codes for CASRGRGTEAFF. V usage is TRBV15 and J usage is TRBJ1-1; D is perhaps TRBD1 (6 bases). Trimming took 11 bases from V and 5 from J, leaving 15 bases between them. Germline V gene lookup returns CDR1 LNHNV and CDR2 YYDKDF (reference sequence). CDR3 length equals 12 residues. Full variable domain (rest looked up from reference TRBV15 and TRBJ1-1): DAMVIQNPRYQVTQFGKPVTLSCSQTLNHNVMYWYQQKSSQAPKLLFHYYDKDFNNEADTPDNFQSRRPNTSFCFLDIRSPGLGDTAMYLCASRGRGTEAFFGQGTRLTVV.

J is TRBJ1-1 and V is TRBV15; 7 bases map to TRBD1. Germline CDR1 is LNHNV and CDR2 is YYDKDF (reference sequence). This CDR3 is built from 15 residues. V was pared by 5 bases and J by 5 bases, with 11 bases of the junction left unmatched. CDR3 bases: TGTGCCACCAGCGCTAGACAGGGAGTAGGGACTGAAGCTTTCTTT. Protein product: CATSARQGVGTEAFF.

The CDR3 DNA follows: TGTGCCAGCAGCTGGGGACCTAGCGAGCCCCAGCATTTT. Translated: CASSWGPSEPQHF. V and J are TRBV7-3 and TRBJ1-5, with a weak D call TRBD1 (5 bases). The CDR3 contains 13 residues. V gave up 4 bases and J gave up 8 bases, with 12 bases separating them. Germline CDR1 reads SGHTA; CDR2 reads FQGTGA.

The V and J genes are TRBV29-1 and TRBJ2-3; 12 bases fit TRBD2. V was clipped by 2 bases and J by 6 bases; unmatched bases: 15. Germline V gene data show CDR1 as SQVTM and CDR2 as ANQGSEA. The CDR3 runs 18 residues. The CDR3 nucleotides read TGCAGCGTTGAAATTAGACTAGCGGGGGAAGGACTCAAGGATACGCAGTATTTT. It specifies CSVEIRLAGEGLKDTQYF.

J is TRBJ1-2 and V is TRBV20-1; D call uncertain. Germline V gene sequence: CDR1 DFQATT, CDR2 SNEGSKA (reference sequence). The CDR3 consists of 14 residues. Trimming shortened V by 5 bases and J by 2 bases, and 15 bases separated the two germline ends. The CDR3 region has the DNA TGCAGTGCTCCGACCGGAGATTCGAACTATGGCTACACCTTC. This sequence encodes CSAPTGDSNYGYTF.

The chain employs TRBV2 and TRBJ1-2, with D unresolved. There are 11 residues in the CDR3. Per germline, CDR1 SNHLY and CDR2 FYNNEI. V shed 0 bases and J shed 8 bases, with 4 bases lying between them. CDR3 protein: CASSEAEGYTF. Written as DNA, the CDR3 is TGTGCCAGCAGTGAAGCGGAGGGCTACACCTTC.

The chain joins TRBV27 to TRBJ2-4, with a weak D call TRBD2 (5 bases). Germline CDR1 MNHEY, CDR2 SMNVEV (reference sequence). Between the trimmed V and J ends, which lost 9 bases and 6 bases, there was a span of 18 bases. The CDR3 has 14 residues. Here the CDR3 DNA reads TGTGCCAGTTCCACTAGTCCCTTAGGAAACATTCAGTACTTC. It is translated as CASSTSPLGNIQYF.

The chain carries TRBV29-1 and TRBJ1-1; possibly TRBD1 for D (6 bases). V dropped 8 bases and J dropped 10 bases, with 20 bases sitting between them. The CDR3 spans 12 residues. The germline V gene has CDR1 SQVTM and CDR2 ANQGSEA. CDR3 DNA sequence: TGCAGCCCCGGCGGGGGGCCTGAGGGAGCTTTCTTT. This sequence encodes CSPGGGPEGAFF.

This chain uses TRBV7-9 with TRBJ2-7, with TRBD1 as a possible D gene (6 bases). Looked up from germline, CDR1 is SEHNR and CDR2 is FQNEAQ (reference sequence). The V gene lost 5 bases and the J gene lost 5 bases, with 16 bases spanning the gap. This CDR3 region has 14 residues. The CDR3 DNA is TGTGCCAGCAGCCCCGGGACATTAACCCACGAGCAGTACTTC. It yields the protein CASSPGTLTHEQYF.

The V gene is TRBV9, the J gene TRBJ1-2, with TRBD1 as a possible D gene (5 bases). The CDR3 has 13 amino acids. Between the trimmed V and J ends, which lost 3 bases and 6 bases, there was a span of 12 bases. Germline V gene sequence: CDR1 SGDLS, CDR2 YYNGEE. CDR3 sequence reads: CASSAGGGDGYTF. Here the CDR3 DNA reads TGTGCCAGCAGCGCCGGGGGGGGAGATGGCTACACCTTC.

The CDR3 protein is CASSSMQGAYEQYF. CDR3 sequence (DNA): TGTGCCAGTAGTTCCATGCAGGGGGCATACGAGCAGTACTTC. This chain connects TRBV19 to TRBJ2-7; TRBD1 agrees at 8 bases. Germline CDR1 is LNHDA and CDR2 is SQIVND (reference sequence). The CDR3 is 14 residues long. The trim removed 5 bases at V and 4 bases at J, leaving 7 bases unmatched. Looking up the rest from reference TRBV19 and TRBJ2-7 gives the full variable domain: DGGITQSPKYLFRKEGQNVTLSCEQNLNHDAMYWYRQDPGQGLRLIYYSQIVNDFQKGDIAEGYSVSREKKESFPLTVTSAQKNPTAFYLCASSSMQGAYEQYFGPGTRLTVT.

This chain uses TRBV14 with TRBJ1-6, with D possibly matching TRBD1 (5 bases). The germline V gene encodes CDR1 SGHDN and CDR2 FVKESK. The germline V and J ends were trimmed by 1 base and 7 bases, with 14 bases remaining between them. The CDR3 runs 16 residues. CDR3 nucleotides: TGTGCCAGCAGCCAAGGGATGGGACGGCCAAATTCACCCCTCCACTTT. Translated: CASSQGMGRPNSPLHF.

This clonotype was seen only once. The chain employs TRBV20-1 and TRBJ2-1, with 9 nucleotides matching TRBD1. CDR1 DFQATT and CDR2 SNEGSKA come from the germline V gene (reference sequence). V dropped 4 bases and J dropped 4; count of bases not matched to a gene: 8. This CDR3 is built from 15 residues. CDR3 nucleotide sequence: TGCAGTGCTATCACGGGACAGGGAAAGTACAATGAGCAGTTCTTC. This encodes CSAITGQGKYNEQFF.

This chain links TRBV29-1 with TRBJ2-1; 10 nucleotides align to TRBD2. Germline V CDR1 and CDR2: SQVTM, ANQGSEA. V shed 6 bases, J shed 4 bases, and the junction held 18 bases outside the gene matches. The CDR3 is made up of 18 amino acids. The CDR3 protein is CSVVTGDTGLALYNEQFF. The CDR3 nucleotides are TGCAGCGTAGTTACAGGGGACACGGGACTAGCGCTATACAATGAGCAGTTCTTC.

The V and J genes are TRBV4-3 and TRBJ1-6, with a weak D call TRBD1 (6 bases). The CDR3 spans 15 residues. V was shortened by 0 bases and J by 13 bases, with 16 bases between the two germline ends. CDR1 is LGHNA, CDR2 YSLEER, per germline. The CDR3 DNA is TGCGCCAGCAGCCAAGATCTAGGGGGTACTATCCCCCTCCACTTT. This sequence encodes CASSQDLGGTIPLHF.